This T cell receptor (beta chain) stems from a study of T cell responses to AZD1222 COVID-19 vaccine. Study-wide results and limits: Most donors were white British and more were female, and clonal diversity was possibly underestimated.

V was pared by 2 bases and J by 6 bases, with 7 bases between. Germline loops: CDR1 MNHEY, CDR2 SVGAGI. CDR3 length equals 12 residues. Sequencing was performed with immunoSEQ multiplex PCR; in TCRdb, only in-frame clones are kept and a portion is missing. This repertoire shows tens of thousands of clones, 87% found once; its top ten account for around 4%. As to this clone: What it binds is unknown.

Sequencing used peripheral blood, obtained on day 0 of AZD1222 vaccination. This clonotype originated in an adult in good health. The rearrangement uses TRBV6-5 and TRBJ1-1; maybe TRBD1 (5 bases). The CDR3, as DNA: TGTGCCAGCAGTTACGGGGGATCTGAAGCTTTCTTT. Protein sequence: CASSYGGSEAFF.